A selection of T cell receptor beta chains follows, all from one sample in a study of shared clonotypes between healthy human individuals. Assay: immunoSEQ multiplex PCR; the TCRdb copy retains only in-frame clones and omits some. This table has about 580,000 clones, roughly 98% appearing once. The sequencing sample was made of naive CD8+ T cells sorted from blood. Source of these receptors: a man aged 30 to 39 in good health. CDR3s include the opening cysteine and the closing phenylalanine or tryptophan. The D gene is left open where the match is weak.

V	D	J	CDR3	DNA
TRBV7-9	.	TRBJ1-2	CASSLALGTGVVGYTF	TGTGCCAGCAGCTTAGCGTTGGGGACCGGTGTAGTCGGCTACACCTTC
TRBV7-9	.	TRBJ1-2	CASSLVRGRDYGYTF	TGTGCCAGCAGCTTAGTACGGGGAAGGGACTATGGCTACACCTTC
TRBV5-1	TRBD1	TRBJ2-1	CASSTGTGGYNEQFF	TGCGCCAGCAGCACCGGGACAGGGGGTTACAATGAGCAGTTCTTC
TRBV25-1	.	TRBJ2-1	CASIREGGVDEQFF	TGTGCCAGCATAAGAGAGGGGGGGGTCGATGAGCAGTTCTTC
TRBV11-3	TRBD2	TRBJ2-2	CASSLDLGGFSASYTGELFF	TGTGCCAGCAGCTTAGATCTGGGGGGGTTTTCGGCTAGCTACACCGGGGAGCTGTTTTTT
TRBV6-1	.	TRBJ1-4	CASSEYRPGPNEKLFF	TGTGCCAGCAGTGAATACCGACCGGGACCCAATGAAAAACTGTTTTTT
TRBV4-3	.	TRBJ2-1	CASSQTQVNEQFF	TGCGCCAGCAGCCAAACACAGGTGAATGAGCAGTTCTTC
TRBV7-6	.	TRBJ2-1	CASSFRTDYNEQFF	TGTGCCAGCAGCTTCCGGACGGATTACAATGAGCAGTTCTTC
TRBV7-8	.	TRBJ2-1	CASSLWQAVNNEQFF	TGTGCCAGCAGCTTGTGGCAGGCCGTAAACAATGAGCAGTTCTTC
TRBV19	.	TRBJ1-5	CARQPHGQPQHF	TGTGCCAGGCAACCCCACGGTCAGCCCCAGCATTTT
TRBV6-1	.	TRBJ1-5	CASSEEGAGNQPQHF	TGTGCCAGCAGTGAAGAAGGGGCTGGCAATCAGCCCCAGCATTTT
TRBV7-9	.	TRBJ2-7	CASTDRSSYEQYF	TGTGCCAGCACCGACAGAAGCTCCTACGAGCAGTACTTC
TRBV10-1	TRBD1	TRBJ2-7	CASSAPGQGRDEQYF	TGCGCCAGCAGTGCCCCGGGACAGGGACGCGACGAGCAGTACTTC
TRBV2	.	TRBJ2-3	CASSHGALFTDTQYF	TGTGCCAGCAGCCACGGGGCCCTATTCACAGATACGCAGTATTTT
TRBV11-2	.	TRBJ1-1	CASITGSDLRDTEAFF	TGTGCCAGCATCACAGGGAGCGACCTTAGGGACACTGAAGCTTTCTTT
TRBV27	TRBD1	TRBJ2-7	CASGAWDRGDYEQYF	TGTGCCAGCGGCGCGTGGGACAGAGGAGACTACGAGCAGTACTTC
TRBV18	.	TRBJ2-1	CASSPVSFWEASENEQFF	TGTGCCAGCTCACCAGTGTCGTTCTGGGAGGCTAGCGAAAATGAGCAGTTCTTC
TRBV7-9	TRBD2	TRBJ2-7	CASSRGLAVSYEQYF	TGTGCCAGCAGCAGGGGACTAGCGGTGTCCTACGAGCAGTACTTC
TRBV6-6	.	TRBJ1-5	CASEGGMNQPQHF	TGTGCCAGCGAAGGGGGGATGAATCAGCCCCAGCATTTT
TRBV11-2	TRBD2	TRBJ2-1	CASSRLSGDASYNEQFF	TGTGCCAGCAGCCGCCTTAGCGGGGACGCTTCCTACAATGAGCAGTTCTTC
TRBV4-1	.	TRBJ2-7	CASSQATGLEQYF	TGCGCCAGCAGCCAAGCCACCGGACTCGAGCAGTACTTC
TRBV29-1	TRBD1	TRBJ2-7	CSAGRTGSRSEQYF	TGCAGCGCGGGGAGGACAGGGTCTCGTAGCGAGCAGTACTTC
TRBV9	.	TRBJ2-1	CASSVVNSPYNEQFF	TGTGCCAGCAGCGTAGTAAACAGCCCCTACAATGAGCAGTTCTTC
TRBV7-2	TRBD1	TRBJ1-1	CASSTHTGVNTEAFF	TGTGCCAGCAGCACCCATACAGGGGTGAACACTGAAGCTTTCTTT
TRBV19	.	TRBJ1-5	CASSLTQRDFPGSNQPQHF	TGTGCCAGTAGTCTCACGCAGAGAGACTTTCCGGGAAGCAATCAGCCCCAGCATTTT
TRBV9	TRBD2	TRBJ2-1	CASSVRGTSGINEQFF	TGTGCCAGCAGCGTAAGAGGTACTAGCGGGATTAATGAGCAGTTCTTC
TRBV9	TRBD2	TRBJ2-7	CASSGLAGGPSYEQYF	TGTGCCAGCAGCGGGCTAGCGGGAGGTCCTTCCTACGAGCAGTACTTC
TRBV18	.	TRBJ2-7	CASSPTQGRMTYEQYF	TGTGCCAGCTCACCCACCCAGGGCCGAATGACCTACGAGCAGTACTTC
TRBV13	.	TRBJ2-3	CASSLGGFDTDTQYF	TGTGCCAGCAGCTTAGGGGGATTTGACACAGATACGCAGTATTTT
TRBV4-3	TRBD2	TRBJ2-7	CASSQDSGLAGSYEQYF	TGCGCCAGCAGCCAAGATAGTGGGCTAGCGGGGTCATACGAGCAGTACTTC